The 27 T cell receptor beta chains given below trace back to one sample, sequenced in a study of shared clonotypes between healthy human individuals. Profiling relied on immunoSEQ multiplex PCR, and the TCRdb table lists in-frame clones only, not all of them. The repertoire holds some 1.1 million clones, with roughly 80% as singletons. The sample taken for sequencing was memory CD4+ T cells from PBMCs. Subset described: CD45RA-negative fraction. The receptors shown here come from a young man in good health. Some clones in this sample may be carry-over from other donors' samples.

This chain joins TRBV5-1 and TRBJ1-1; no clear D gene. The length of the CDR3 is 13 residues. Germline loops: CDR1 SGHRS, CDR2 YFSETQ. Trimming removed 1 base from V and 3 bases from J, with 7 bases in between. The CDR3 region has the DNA TGCGCCAGCAGCTTGACGGCGGACACTGAAGCTTTCTTT. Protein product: CASSLTADTEAFF.

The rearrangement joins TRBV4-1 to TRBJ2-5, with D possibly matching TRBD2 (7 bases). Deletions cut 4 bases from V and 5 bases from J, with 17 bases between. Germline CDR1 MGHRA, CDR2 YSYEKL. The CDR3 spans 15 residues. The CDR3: CASSPGGGRGETQYF. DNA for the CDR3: TGCGCCAGCAGCCCGGGGGGCGGGAGAGGGGAGACCCAGTACTTC.

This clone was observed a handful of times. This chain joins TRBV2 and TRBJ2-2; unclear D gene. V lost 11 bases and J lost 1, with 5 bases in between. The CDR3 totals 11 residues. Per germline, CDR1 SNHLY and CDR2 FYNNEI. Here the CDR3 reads CAPGNTGELFF. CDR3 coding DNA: TGTGCCCCTGGGAACACCGGGGAGCTGTTTTTT.

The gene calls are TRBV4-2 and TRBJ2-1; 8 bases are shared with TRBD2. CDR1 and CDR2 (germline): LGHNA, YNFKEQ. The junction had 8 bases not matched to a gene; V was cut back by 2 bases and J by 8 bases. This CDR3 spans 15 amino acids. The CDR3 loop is CASSQLGTSFHEQFF. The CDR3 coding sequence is TGTGCCAGCAGCCAACTAGGGACTAGTTTCCATGAGCAGTTCTTC.

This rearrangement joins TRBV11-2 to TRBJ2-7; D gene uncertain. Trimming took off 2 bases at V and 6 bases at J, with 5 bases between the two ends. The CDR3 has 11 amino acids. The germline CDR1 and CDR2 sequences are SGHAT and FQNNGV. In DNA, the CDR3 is TGTGCCAGCAGCTTATATGTCGAGCAGTACTTC. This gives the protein CASSLYVEQYF.

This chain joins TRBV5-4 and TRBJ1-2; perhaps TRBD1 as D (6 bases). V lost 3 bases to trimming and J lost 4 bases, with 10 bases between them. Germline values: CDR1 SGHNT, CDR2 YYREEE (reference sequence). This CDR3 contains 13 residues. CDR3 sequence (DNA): TGTGCCAGCAGCTACAGGGTGGGCTATGGCTACACCTTC. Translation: CASSYRVGYGYTF.

In nucleotides, the CDR3 is TGTGCCAGCAGCCACCAATCCCAAATCGGGGTTTACAATGAGCAGTTCTTC. Translating gives CASSHQSQIGVYNEQFF. The genes are TRBV7-2 and TRBJ2-1; perhaps TRBD2 as D (5 bases). This CDR3 spans 17 amino acids. The V gene lost 5 bases and the J gene lost 4 bases, with 21 bases spanning the gap. The V gene's germline CDR1 is SGHTA and CDR2 FQGNSA.

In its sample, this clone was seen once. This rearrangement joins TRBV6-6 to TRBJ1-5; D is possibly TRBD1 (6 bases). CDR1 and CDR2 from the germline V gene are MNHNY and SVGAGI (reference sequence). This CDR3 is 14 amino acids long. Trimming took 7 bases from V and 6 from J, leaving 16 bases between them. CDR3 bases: TGTGCCAGCACGGACAGACGGGGGAGTCAGCCCCAGCATTTT. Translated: CASTDRRGSQPQHF.

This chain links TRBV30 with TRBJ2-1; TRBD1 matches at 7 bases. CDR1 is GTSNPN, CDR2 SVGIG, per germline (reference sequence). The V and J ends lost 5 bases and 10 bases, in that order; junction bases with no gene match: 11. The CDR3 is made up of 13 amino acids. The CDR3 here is CAWEDRPRGEQFF. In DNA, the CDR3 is TGTGCCTGGGAGGACAGGCCTAGGGGGGAGCAGTTCTTC.

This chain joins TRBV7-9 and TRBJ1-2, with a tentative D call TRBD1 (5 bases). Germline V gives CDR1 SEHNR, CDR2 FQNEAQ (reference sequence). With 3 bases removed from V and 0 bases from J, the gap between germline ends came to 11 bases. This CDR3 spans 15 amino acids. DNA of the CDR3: TGTGCCAGCAGCTTCGGAGGGGCTTCTAACTATGGCTACACCTTC. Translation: CASSFGGASNYGYTF.

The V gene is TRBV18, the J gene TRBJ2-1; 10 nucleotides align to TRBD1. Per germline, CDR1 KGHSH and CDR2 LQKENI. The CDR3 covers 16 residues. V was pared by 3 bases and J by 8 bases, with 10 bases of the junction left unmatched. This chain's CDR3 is CASSPRQGAGFHEQFF. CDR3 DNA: TGTGCCAGCTCACCGCGACAGGGGGCCGGTTTCCATGAGCAGTTCTTC.

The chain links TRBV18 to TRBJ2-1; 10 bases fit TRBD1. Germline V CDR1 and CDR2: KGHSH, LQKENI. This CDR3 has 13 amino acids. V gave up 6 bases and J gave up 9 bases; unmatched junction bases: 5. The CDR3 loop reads CASSRGDRGEQFF. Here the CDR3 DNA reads TGTGCCAGCTCGCGAGGGGACAGGGGTGAGCAGTTCTTC.

CDR3 DNA: TGCGCCAGCAGCCAAGAAGTGGTAGCCAAAAACATTCAGTACTTC. Translated, it gives CASSQEVVAKNIQYF. V and J are TRBV4-1 and TRBJ2-4; no firm D call. V shed 0 bases and J shed 0 bases, with 6 bases lying between them. The CDR3 contains 15 residues. The germline V gene encodes CDR1 MGHRA and CDR2 YSYEKL.

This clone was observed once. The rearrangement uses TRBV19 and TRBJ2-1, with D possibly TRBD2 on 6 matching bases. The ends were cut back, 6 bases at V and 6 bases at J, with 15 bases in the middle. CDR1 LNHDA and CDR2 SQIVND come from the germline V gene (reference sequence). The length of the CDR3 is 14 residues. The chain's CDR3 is CASRPGVRGNEQFF. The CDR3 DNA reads TGTGCCAGTAGACCGGGGGTAAGGGGCAATGAGCAGTTCTTC.

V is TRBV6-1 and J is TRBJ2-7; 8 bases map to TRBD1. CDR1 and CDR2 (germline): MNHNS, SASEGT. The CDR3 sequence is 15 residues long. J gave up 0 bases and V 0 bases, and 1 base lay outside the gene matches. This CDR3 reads CASSEAQGASYEQYF. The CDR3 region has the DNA TGTGCCAGCAGTGAAGCCCAGGGGGCCTCCTACGAGCAGTACTTC.

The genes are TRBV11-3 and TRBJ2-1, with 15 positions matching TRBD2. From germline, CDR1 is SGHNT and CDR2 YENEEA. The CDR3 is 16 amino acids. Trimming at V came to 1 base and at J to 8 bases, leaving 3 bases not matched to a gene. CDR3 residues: CASSLGRTSGGDEQFF. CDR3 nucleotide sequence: TGTGCCAGCAGCTTAGGGCGGACTAGCGGGGGGGATGAGCAGTTCTTC.

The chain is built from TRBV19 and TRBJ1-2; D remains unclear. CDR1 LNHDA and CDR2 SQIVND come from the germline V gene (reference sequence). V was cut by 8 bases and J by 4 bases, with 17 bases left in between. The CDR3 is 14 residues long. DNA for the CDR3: TGTGCCAGTCGTGAACCTGCCGCTCGCTATGGCTACACCTTC. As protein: CASREPAARYGYTF.

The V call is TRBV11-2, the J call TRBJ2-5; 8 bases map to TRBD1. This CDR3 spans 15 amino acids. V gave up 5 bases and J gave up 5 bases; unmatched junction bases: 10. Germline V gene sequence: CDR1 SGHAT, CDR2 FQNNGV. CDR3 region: CASSPAGGSGETQYF. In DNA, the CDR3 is TGTGCCAGCAGCCCTGCAGGGGGCTCGGGGGAGACCCAGTACTTC.

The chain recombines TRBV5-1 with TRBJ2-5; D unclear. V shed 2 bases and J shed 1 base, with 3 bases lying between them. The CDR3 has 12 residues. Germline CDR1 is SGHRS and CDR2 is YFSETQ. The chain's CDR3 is CASSFTQETQYF. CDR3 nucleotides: TGCGCCAGCAGCTTTACCCAAGAGACCCAGTACTTC.

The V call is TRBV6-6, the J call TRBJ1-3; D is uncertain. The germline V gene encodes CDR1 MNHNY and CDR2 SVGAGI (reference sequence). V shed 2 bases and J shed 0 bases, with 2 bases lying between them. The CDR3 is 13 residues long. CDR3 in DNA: TGTGCCAGCAGTTACAACTCTGGAAACACCATATATTTT. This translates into CASSYNSGNTIYF.

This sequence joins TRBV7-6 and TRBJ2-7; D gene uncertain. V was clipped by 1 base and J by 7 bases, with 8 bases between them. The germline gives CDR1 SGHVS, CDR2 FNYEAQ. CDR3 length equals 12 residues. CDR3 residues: CASSLGPGEQYF. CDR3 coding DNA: TGTGCCAGCAGCTTAGGGCCAGGTGAGCAGTACTTC. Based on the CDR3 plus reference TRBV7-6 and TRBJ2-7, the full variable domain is GAGVSQSPRYKVTKRGQDVALRCDPISGHVSLYWYRQALGQGPEFLTYFNYEAQQDKSGLPNDRFSAERPEGSISTLTIQRTEQRDSAMYRCASSLGPGEQYFGPGTRLTVT.

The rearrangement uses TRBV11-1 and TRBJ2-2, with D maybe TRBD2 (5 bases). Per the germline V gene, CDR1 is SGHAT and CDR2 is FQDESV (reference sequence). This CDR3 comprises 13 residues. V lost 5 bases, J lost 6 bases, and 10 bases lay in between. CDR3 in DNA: TGTGCCAGCAGCGAAGAACTAGCCGGGGAGCTGTTTTTT. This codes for CASSEELAGELFF.

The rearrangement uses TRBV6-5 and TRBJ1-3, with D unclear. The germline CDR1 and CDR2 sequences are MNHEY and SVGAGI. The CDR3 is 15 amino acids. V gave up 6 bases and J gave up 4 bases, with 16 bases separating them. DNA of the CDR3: TGTGCCAGCAGGACTGGGCCCGAGGCGGGAAACACCATATATTTT. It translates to CASRTGPEAGNTIYF.

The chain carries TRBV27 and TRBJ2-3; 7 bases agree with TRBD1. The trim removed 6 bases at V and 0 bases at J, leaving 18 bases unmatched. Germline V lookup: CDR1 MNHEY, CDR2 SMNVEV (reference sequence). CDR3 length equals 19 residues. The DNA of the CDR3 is TGTGCCAGCAGCCGATCCTGGCTGGGACAGTTCTCTAGCACAGATACGCAGTATTTT. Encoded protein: CASSRSWLGQFSSTDTQYF.

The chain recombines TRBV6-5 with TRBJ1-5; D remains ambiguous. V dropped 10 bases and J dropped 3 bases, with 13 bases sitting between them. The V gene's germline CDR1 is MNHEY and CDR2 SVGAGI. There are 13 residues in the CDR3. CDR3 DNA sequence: TGTGCCACCCGACAAGGACCCAATCAGCCCCAGCATTTT. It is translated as CATRQGPNQPQHF.

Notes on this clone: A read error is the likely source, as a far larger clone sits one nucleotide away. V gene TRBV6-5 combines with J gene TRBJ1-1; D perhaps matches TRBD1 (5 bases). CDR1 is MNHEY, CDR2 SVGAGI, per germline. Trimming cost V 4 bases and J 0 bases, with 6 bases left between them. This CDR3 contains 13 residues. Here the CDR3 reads CASSLQVNTEAFF. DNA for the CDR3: TGTGCCAGCAGTTTACAGGTGAACACTGAAGCTTTCTTT.

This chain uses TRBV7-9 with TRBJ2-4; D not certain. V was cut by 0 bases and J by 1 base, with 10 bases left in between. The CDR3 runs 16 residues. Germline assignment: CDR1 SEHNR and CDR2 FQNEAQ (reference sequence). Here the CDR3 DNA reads TGTGCCAGCAGCTTAGCCGTTACCCCCGCCAAAAACATTCAGTACTTC. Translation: CASSLAVTPAKNIQYF. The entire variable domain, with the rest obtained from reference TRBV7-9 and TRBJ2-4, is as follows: DTGVSQNPRHKITKRGQNVTFRCDPISEHNRLYWYRQTLGQGPEFLTYFQNEAQLEKSRLLSDRFSAERPKGSFSTLEIQRTEQGDSAMYLCASSLAVTPAKNIQYFGAGTRLSVL.